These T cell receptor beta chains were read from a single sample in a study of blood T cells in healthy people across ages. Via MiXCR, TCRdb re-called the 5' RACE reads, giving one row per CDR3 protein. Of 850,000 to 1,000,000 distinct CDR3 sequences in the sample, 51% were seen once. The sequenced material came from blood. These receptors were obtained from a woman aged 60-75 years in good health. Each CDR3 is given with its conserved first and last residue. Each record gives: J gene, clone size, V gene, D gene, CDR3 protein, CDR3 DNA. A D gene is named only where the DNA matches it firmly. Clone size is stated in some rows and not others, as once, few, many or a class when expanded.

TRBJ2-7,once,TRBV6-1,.,CASSDGRQGLYEQYF,TGCGCCAGCAGTGACGGGAGACAGGGATTATACGAGCAGTACTTC
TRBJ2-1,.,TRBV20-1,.,CSARGTIGSSVNEQFF,TGCAGTGCTAGAGGGACCATAGGGTCTAGCGTCAATGAGCAGTTCTTC
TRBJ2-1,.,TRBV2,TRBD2,CASSATSGDSYNEQFF,TGTGCCAGCAGCGCGACTAGCGGGGACTCCTACAATGAGCAGTTCTTC
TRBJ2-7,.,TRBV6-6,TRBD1,CASSYSIGTGGLEQYF,TGTGCCAGCAGTTACTCGATCGGGACAGGGGGACTCGAGCAGTACTTC
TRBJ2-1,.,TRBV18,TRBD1,CASSHGTAEYNEQFF,TGTGCCAGCTCGCACGGGACAGCAGAATACAATGAGCAGTTCTTC
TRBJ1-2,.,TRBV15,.,CATSMGPGPNYGYTF,TGTGCCACCAGCATGGGCCCGGGGCCGAACTATGGCTACACCTTC
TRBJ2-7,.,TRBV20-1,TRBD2,CSARDPSGGSTYEQYF,TGCAGTGCTAGAGATCCCAGCGGGGGATCTACCTACGAGCAGTACTTC
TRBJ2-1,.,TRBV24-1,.,CATSDFPTRGYNEQFF,TGTGCCACCAGTGATTTTCCGACTCGAGGGTACAATGAGCAGTTCTTC
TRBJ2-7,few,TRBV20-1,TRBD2,CSAPPLAGDNYEQYF,TGCAGTGCCCCCCCCCTAGCGGGCGATAACTACGAGCAGTACTTC
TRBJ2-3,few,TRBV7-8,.,CASSPHSTGQMAQYF,TGTGCCAGCAGCCCGCATTCTACGGGACAAATGGCGCAGTATTTT
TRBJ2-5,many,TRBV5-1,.,CASSLGQAQETQYF,TGTGCCAGCAGCTTAGGGCAGGCCCAAGAGACCCAGTACTTC
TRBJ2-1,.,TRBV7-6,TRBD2,CASSLKIANSGRGNEQFF,TGTGCCAGCAGCTTAAAAATTGCGAATAGCGGGAGAGGGAATGAGCAGTTCTTC
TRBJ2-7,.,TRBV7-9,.,CASSRNTRYEQYF,TGTGCCAGCAGCAGGAACACCCGCTACGAGCAGTACTTC
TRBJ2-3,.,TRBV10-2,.,CASSPTGLGNTQYF,TGCGCCAGCAGCCCGACGGGTTTAGGGAATACGCAGTATTTT
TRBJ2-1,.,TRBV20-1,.,CSARDPSSVTYNEQFF,TGCAGTGCTAGAGATCCCTCTAGCGTCACCTACAATGAGCAGTTCTTC
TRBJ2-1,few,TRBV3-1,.,CASSTSVAYNEQFF,TGTGCCAGCAGCACGAGCGTAGCCTACAATGAGCAGTTCTTC
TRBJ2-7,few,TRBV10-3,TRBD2,CAITAPGLLGDEQYF,TGTGCCATCACCGCACCGGGACTACTTGGGGACGAGCAGTACTTC
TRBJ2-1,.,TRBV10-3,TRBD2,CAISGTSEKNEQFF,TGTGCCATCAGTGGGACTAGCGAAAAAAATGAGCAGTTCTTC
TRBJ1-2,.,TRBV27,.,CASSLTRDQGYNYGYTF,TGTGCCAGCAGTTTAACCCGGGACCAAGGGTACAACTATGGCTACACCTTC
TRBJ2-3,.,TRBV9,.,CASSTHPSTSTDTQYF,TGTGCCAGCAGCACCCACCCCTCAACTAGCACAGATACGCAGTATTTT
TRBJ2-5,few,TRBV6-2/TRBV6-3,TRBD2,CASSYSALAGGQETQYF,TGTGCCAGCAGTTACTCGGCCCTGGCGGGAGGACAAGAGACCCAGTACTTC
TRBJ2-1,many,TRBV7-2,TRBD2,CASSSGLAVYNEQFF,TGTGCCAGCAGTTCGGGACTAGCGGTTTACAATGAGCAGTTCTTC
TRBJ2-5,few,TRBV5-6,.,CASSFVYALSETQYF,TGTGCCAGCAGCTTCGTTTACGCTCTTAGCGAGACCCAGTACTTC